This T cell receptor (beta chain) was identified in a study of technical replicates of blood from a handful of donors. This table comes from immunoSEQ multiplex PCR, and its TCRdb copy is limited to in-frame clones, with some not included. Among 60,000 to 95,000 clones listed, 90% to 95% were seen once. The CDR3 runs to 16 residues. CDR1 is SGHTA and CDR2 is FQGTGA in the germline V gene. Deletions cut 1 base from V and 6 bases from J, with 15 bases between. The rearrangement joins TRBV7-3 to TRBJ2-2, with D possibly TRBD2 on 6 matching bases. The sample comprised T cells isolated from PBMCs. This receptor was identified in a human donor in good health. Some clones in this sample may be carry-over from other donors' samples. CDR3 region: CASSLNSAGKAGELFF. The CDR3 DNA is TGTGCCAGCAGCTTAAACTCGGCGGGGAAAGCCGGGGAGCTGTTTTTT.